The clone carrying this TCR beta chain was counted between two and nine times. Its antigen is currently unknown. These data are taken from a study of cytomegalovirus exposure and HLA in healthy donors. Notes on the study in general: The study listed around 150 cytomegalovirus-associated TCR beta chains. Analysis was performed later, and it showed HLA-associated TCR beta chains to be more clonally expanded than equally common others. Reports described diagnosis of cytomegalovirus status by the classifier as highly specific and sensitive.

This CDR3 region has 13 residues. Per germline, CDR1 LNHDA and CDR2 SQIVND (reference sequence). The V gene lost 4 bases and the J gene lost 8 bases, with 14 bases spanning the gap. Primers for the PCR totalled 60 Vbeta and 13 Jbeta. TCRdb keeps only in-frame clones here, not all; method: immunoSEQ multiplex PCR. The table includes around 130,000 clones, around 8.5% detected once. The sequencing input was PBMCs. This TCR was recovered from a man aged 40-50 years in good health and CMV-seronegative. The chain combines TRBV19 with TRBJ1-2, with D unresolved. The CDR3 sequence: CASSTGDAMGYTF. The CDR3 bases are TGTGCCAGTAGTACCGGAGATGCGATGGGCTACACCTTC.